Presented here are 22 T cell receptor beta chains from one specimen sequenced in a study of cytomegalovirus exposure and HLA in healthy donors. 13 Jbeta primers and 60 Vbeta primers were used for the PCR. Libraries were prepared by immunoSEQ multiplex PCR; TCRdb keeps only in-frame clonotypes and omits some of them. The specimen's table records about 130,000 clones. The material sequenced was PBMCs. These receptor sequences come from a man aged 18 to 29 in good health and CMV-seronegative.

The rearrangement uses TRBV11-3 and TRBJ2-3; 9 nucleotides line up with TRBD1. The CDR3 totals 14 residues. J was trimmed by 5 bases and V by 2 bases; bases with no gene match: 2. The germline V gene has CDR1 SGHNT and CDR2 YENEEA. In DNA form, the CDR3 reads TGTGCCAGCAGCTTAACAGGGGGCTTAGATACGCAGTATTTT. Protein: CASSLTGGLDTQYF.

The chain recombines TRBV6-5 with TRBJ2-7; 8 nucleotides line up with TRBD1. In germline, CDR1 is MNHEY, CDR2 SVGAGI. The CDR3 sequence is 14 residues long. J gave up 6 bases and V 1 base, and 5 bases lay outside the gene matches. The CDR3 is CASSYLDRVTEQYF. As DNA, the CDR3 is TGTGCCAGCAGTTACTTGGACAGGGTCACCGAGCAGTACTTC.

The chain recombines TRBV4-3 with TRBJ1-4; no clear D. V was trimmed by 3 bases and J by 8 bases, leaving 16 bases between them. This CDR3 comprises 15 residues. Germline V gene lookup returns CDR1 LGHNA and CDR2 YSLEER. CDR3 bases: TGCGCCAGCAGCCAGAGGACGGAGGGAGGGGAAAAACTGTTTTTT. This gives the protein CASSQRTEGGEKLFF.

The chain combines TRBV10-3 with TRBJ1-5; 10 positions agree with TRBD1. The germline V gene encodes CDR1 ENHRY and CDR2 SYGVKD. This CDR3 has 14 amino acids. The trim removed 10 bases at V and 1 base at J, leaving 4 bases unmatched. CDR3 in DNA: TGTGCCACCAGACAGGGGGCGAGCAATCAGCCCCAGCATTTT. As protein: CATRQGASNQPQHF.

The chain links TRBV28 to TRBJ2-7; D possibly corresponds to TRBD2 (5 bases). The CDR3 has 14 residues. Germline values: CDR1 MDHEN, CDR2 SYDVKM. V gave up 1 base and J gave up 6 bases, with 13 bases separating them. As DNA, the CDR3 is TGTGCCAGCAGTTTATACTCGGACCGGGGCGAGCAGTACTTC. This translates into CASSLYSDRGEQYF. Looking up the rest from reference TRBV28 and TRBJ2-7 gives the full variable domain: DVKVTQSSRYLVKRTGEKVFLECVQDMDHENMFWYRQDPGLGLRLIYFSYDVKMKEKGDIPEGYSVSREKKERFSLILESASTNQTSMYLCASSLYSDRGEQYFGPGTRLTVT.

V is TRBV28 and J is TRBJ1-5; D is ambiguous. CDR3 length: 14 amino acids. The germline CDR1 and CDR2 sequences are MDHEN and SYDVKM. Trimming removed 6 bases from V and 3 bases from J, with 12 bases in between. CDR3 loop: CASSTQVNNQPQHF. CDR3 nucleotide sequence: TGTGCCAGCAGCACTCAAGTGAACAATCAGCCCCAGCATTTT.

The gene calls are TRBV30 and TRBJ2-5, with unresolved D. The V end was cut by 3 bases, the J end by 2 bases, with 7 bases between. The CDR3 runs 12 residues. Germline V gene lookup returns CDR1 GTSNPN and CDR2 SVGIG (reference sequence). The CDR3 is CAWRSYQETQYF. CDR3 sequence (DNA): TGTGCCTGGAGGTCGTATCAAGAGACCCAGTACTTC.

The rearrangement links TRBV27 to TRBJ1-3, with D perhaps TRBD1 (6 bases). Germline lookup yields CDR1 MNHEY and CDR2 SMNVEV (reference sequence). With 0 bases removed from V and 7 bases from J, the gap between germline ends came to 19 bases. CDR3 length: 17 amino acids. The CDR3 region is CASSLSSPGQFRNTIYF. The CDR3 DNA follows: TGTGCCAGCAGTTTATCGTCCCCAGGACAGTTTCGGAACACCATATATTTT.

The gene calls are TRBV29-1 and TRBJ2-2; D is uncertain. This CDR3 region has 13 residues. Trimming cost V 0 bases and J 6 bases, with 8 bases left between them. Germline-derived CDR1 and CDR2 are SQVTM and ANQGSEA. CDR3 sequence (DNA): TGCAGCGTTGAAGATCGAGACTCCGGGGAGCTGTTTTTT. Its translation is CSVEDRDSGELFF.

The DNA for the CDR3 is TGTGCCAGCAGTGACTCGGCGTCAGGCTATGGCTACACCTTC. Translated, it gives CASSDSASGYGYTF. The chain is built from TRBV6-4 and TRBJ1-2; D remains ambiguous. With 0 bases removed from V and 4 bases from J, the gap between germline ends came to 9 bases. CDR1 is MRHNA and CDR2 is SNTAGT in the germline V gene. The CDR3 contains 14 residues.

About this clone: At one end, the junction sequence differs from germline, possibly due to a read error. The chain is built from TRBV28 and TRBJ1-4; 7 positions agree with TRBD1. The V gene's germline CDR1 is MDHEN and CDR2 SYDVKM. The CDR3 loop spans 17 amino acids. CDR3: CASSLSLRGQLNEELFF. The CDR3 DNA reads TGTGCCAGCAGTTTGTCACTTCGGGGACAGCTGAATGAAGAACTGTTTTTT.

The chain is built from TRBV18 and TRBJ2-7; 7 bases are a match to TRBD1. Germline V lookup: CDR1 KGHSH, CDR2 LQKENI. This CDR3 region has 13 residues. V dropped 5 bases and J dropped 2; count of bases not matched to a gene: 3. CDR3 DNA sequence: TGTGCCAGCTCAGGGGACAGAACCTACGAGCAGTACTTC. It encodes CASSGDRTYEQYF.

This rearrangement joins TRBV6-5 to TRBJ2-5; D is undetermined. CDR1 and CDR2 (germline): MNHEY, SVGAGI. This CDR3 comprises 15 residues. Trimming shortened V by 7 bases and J by 0 bases, and 15 bases separated the two germline ends. The CDR3 loop is CASTLTVLHQETQYF. The CDR3 region has the DNA TGTGCCAGCACCCTTACCGTTCTACACCAAGAGACCCAGTACTTC.

The chain recombines TRBV7-2 with TRBJ2-7; 9 bases line up with TRBD2. The junction had 15 bases not matched to a gene; V was cut back by 0 bases and J by 6 bases. Looked up from germline, CDR1 is SGHTA and CDR2 is FQGNSA. The CDR3 sequence is 18 residues long. This chain's CDR3 is CASSLALSGRKLRREQYF. The DNA for the CDR3 is TGTGCCAGCAGCTTAGCGCTGAGCGGGAGGAAGTTACGTCGCGAGCAGTACTTC.

This rearrangement joins TRBV7-9 to TRBJ1-1; 7 bases fit TRBD1. Germline V gives CDR1 SEHNR, CDR2 FQNEAQ (reference sequence). CDR3 length: 16 residues. Trimming cost V 5 bases and J 1 base; bases outside gene matches: 10. CDR3 bases: TGTGCCAGCAGCCCCAACCCGGGACAGAAGAACACTGAAGCTTTCTTT. Translating it yields CASSPNPGQKNTEAFF.

J is TRBJ1-4 and V is TRBV5-5, with 7 bases matching TRBD1. Trimming removed 6 bases from V and 2 bases from J; junction bases left unmatched: 7. The length of the CDR3 is 15 residues. Germline values: CDR1 SGHKS, CDR2 YYEKEE (reference sequence). The CDR3 nucleotides read TGTGCCAGCAACCGACAGGGTGGGACTAATGAAAAACTGTTTTTT. It translates to CASNRQGGTNEKLFF. Full variable domain (remainder filled in from reference TRBV5-5 and TRBJ1-4): DAGVTQSPTHLIKTRGQQVTLRCSPISGHKSVSWYQQVLGQGPQFIFQYYEKEERGRGNFPDRFSARQFPNYSSELNVNALLLGDSALYLCASNRQGGTNEKLFFGSGTQLSVL.

The chain recombines TRBV23-1 with TRBJ2-7; no clear D. TRBV23-1 qualifies as an ORF whose function is uncertain. The CDR3 is 16 residues long. V lost 8 bases to trimming and J lost 2 bases, with 22 bases between them. The CDR3 nucleotides are TGCGCCAGCCTTTTACTACCGGGTCTTAAAACCTACGAGCAGTACTTC. It is translated as CASLLLPGLKTYEQYF.

The V call is TRBV7-9, the J call TRBJ1-1; TRBD1 is a possible D gene (5 bases). This CDR3 has 15 amino acids. With 2 bases removed from V and 5 bases from J, the gap between germline ends came to 15 bases. Germline lookup yields CDR1 SEHNR and CDR2 FQNEAQ (reference sequence). CDR3 region: CASSLRTRAPTEAFF. The CDR3 region has the DNA TGTGCCAGCAGCTTACGAACCAGGGCGCCGACTGAAGCTTTCTTT.

This chain connects TRBV6-6 to TRBJ2-3, with D hard to call. The CDR3 contains 10 residues. V was trimmed by 4 bases and J by 7 bases, leaving 3 bases between them. Germline V gene sequence: CDR1 MNHNY, CDR2 SVGAGI (reference sequence). The CDR3 is CASSSYTQYF. The CDR3 DNA sequence: TGTGCCAGCAGTTCGTATACGCAGTATTTT.

This chain joins TRBV18 and TRBJ2-3, with TRBD2 matching over 12 bases. The CDR3 sequence is 15 residues long. CDR1 KGHSH and CDR2 LQKENI come from the germline V gene. With 3 bases clipped from V and 4 bases from J, the junction kept 2 bases outside the gene matches. CDR3 amino acids: CASSPTSGGPDTQYF. The CDR3 bases are TGTGCCAGCTCACCGACTAGCGGGGGACCAGATACGCAGTATTTT.

The chain carries TRBV9 and TRBJ1-2, with D tentatively TRBD1 (5 bases). CDR1 and CDR2 from the germline V gene are SGDLS and YYNGEE. CDR3 length equals 18 residues. V lost 1 base, J lost 1 base, and 20 bases lay in between. The CDR3, as DNA: TGTGCCAGCAGCGTAAGGGCCGGTGTGACAGAGAATAACTATGGCTACACCTTC. Translating it yields CASSVRAGVTENNYGYTF. Full variable domain (missing parts from reference TRBV9 and TRBJ1-2): DSGVTQTPKHLITATGQRVTLRCSPRSGDLSVYWYQQSLDQGLQFLIQYYNGEERAKGNILERFSAQQFPDLHSELNLSSLELGDSALYFCASSVRAGVTENNYGYTFGSGTRLTVV.

The chain recombines TRBV15 with TRBJ1-5; D might be TRBD1 (5 bases). V was trimmed by 3 bases and J by 7 bases, leaving 13 bases between them. This CDR3 contains 14 residues. From germline, CDR1 is LNHNV and CDR2 YYDKDF (reference sequence). The chain's CDR3 is CATSSAGQAQPQHF. The CDR3 coding sequence is TGTGCCACCAGCAGTGCGGGGCAGGCCCAGCCCCAGCATTTT.